This T cell receptor (beta chain) originates from a study of blood T cell repertoires in COVID-19. On the study more broadly: The origin of the acute and convalescent COVID-19 samples was the United States, Italy and Spain.

Study processing details: Quantification of nucleated cells was approximated via reference gene primer amplification. TCRdb's table, derived via immunoSEQ multiplex PCR, lists solely in-frame clones and lacks some. V, J and clone size reflect that table, while D and trimming were determined from the DNA. The sample contains more than 300,000 clones, about 88% of which appear only once. Germline V lookup: CDR1 LGHDT, CDR2 YNNKEL (reference sequence). V was clipped by 4 bases and J by 2 bases; unmatched bases: 9. This CDR3 region has 17 residues. Seattle enrolled patients during active infection and tracked them longitudinally.

This rearrangement joins TRBV3-1 (or the pseudogene TRBV3-2) to TRBJ1-5; TRBD1 aligns across 9 bases. Sequences were obtained from peripheral blood. The TCR originated in a woman in her 70s with COVID-19, enrolled during active disease. CDR3 sequence (DNA): TGTGCCAGCAGCCCTTCTACGGGACAGGGTCGCAATCAGCCCCAGCATTTT. As protein: CASSPSTGQGRNQPQHF.